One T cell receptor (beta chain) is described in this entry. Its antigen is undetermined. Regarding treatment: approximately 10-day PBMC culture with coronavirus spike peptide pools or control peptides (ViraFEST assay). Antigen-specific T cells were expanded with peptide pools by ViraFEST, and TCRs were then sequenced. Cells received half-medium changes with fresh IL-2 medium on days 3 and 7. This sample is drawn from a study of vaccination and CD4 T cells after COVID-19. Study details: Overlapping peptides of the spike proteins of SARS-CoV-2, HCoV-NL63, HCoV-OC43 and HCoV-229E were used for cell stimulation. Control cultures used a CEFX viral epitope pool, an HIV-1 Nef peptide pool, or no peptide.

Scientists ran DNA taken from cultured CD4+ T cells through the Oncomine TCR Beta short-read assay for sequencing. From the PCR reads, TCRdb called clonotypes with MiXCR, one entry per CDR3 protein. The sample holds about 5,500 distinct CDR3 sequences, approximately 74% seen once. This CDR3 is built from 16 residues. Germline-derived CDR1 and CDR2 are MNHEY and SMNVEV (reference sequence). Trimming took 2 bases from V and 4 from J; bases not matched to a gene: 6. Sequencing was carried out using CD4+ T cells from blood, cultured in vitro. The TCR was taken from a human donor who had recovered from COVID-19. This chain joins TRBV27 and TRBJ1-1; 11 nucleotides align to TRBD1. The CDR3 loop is CASSLLTGQGATEAFF. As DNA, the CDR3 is TGTGCCAGCAGTTTACTAACTGGACAGGGGGCCACTGAAGCTTTCTTT.